This T cell receptor beta chain was recovered during a study of Ad26.COV2.S vaccination and SARS-CoV-2 variants. Overall study context: Once, or twice with 56 days between doses, Ad26.COV2.S was given intramuscularly.

Findings and caveats of the study: Those who received vaccine or placebo ended up with similar non-spike TCR breadth.

Remarks on this clone: Its antigen is not known.

Deletions cut 3 bases from V and 3 bases from J, with 11 bases between. The CDR3 covers 14 residues. Germline loops: CDR1 LNHDA, CDR2 SQIVND (reference sequence). The method was immunoSEQ multiplex PCR; TCRdb's version includes in-frame clones alone and lacks a portion of them. This table has 300,000 to 400,000 clones, approximately 90% appearing once. Specified treatment: roughly 19 received Ad26.COV2.S at low or high dose, single or two shots; about five received placebo; per-sample allocation not given. Specimens were obtained on day 63 following the first vaccine or placebo injection. Boston supplied an adult donor aged 18-55 years. Spike of the Wuhan-strain SARS-CoV-2 was expressed by an Ad26 vector, which formed the vaccine.

This clonotype originated in a person between 18 and 59 years old who received the Ad26.COV2.S COVID-19 vaccine or a placebo. This specimen consisted of peripheral blood, obtained in a trial of Ad26.COV2.S vaccine versus placebo. V and J are TRBV19 and TRBJ1-1; D call uncertain. CDR3 sequence (DNA): TGTGCCAGTAGTATGGAGGGTGAATACACTGAAGCTTTCTTT. It codes for CASSMEGEYTEAFF.